One and the same sample provided the 25 T cell receptor beta chains below, sequenced in a study of T cell changes during pregnancy in multiple sclerosis. Some clones are missing from TCRdb's copy, which holds only in-frame ones; the method was immunoSEQ multiplex PCR. This table holds 78,000 or so clones, 92% found once. The material sequenced was peripheral blood, taken before pregnancy. The receptors come from a female donor with multiple sclerosis, enrolled in a pregnancy study.

The rearrangement links TRBV4-2 to TRBJ2-7, with TRBD2 identical over 10 bases. Germline V gene sequence: CDR1 LGHNA, CDR2 YNFKEQ. The V and J ends lost 4 bases and 3 bases, in that order; junction bases with no gene match: 6. The CDR3 sequence is 15 residues long. The CDR3 DNA reads TGTGCCAGCAGCCTAGCGGGACTAGCGAACTACGAGCAGTACTTC. Its protein product is CASSLAGLANYEQYF.

The chain has TRBV5-1 and TRBJ2-7; 8 bases line up with TRBD2. CDR3 size: 15 residues. Per the germline V gene, CDR1 is SGHRS and CDR2 is YFSETQ. V lost 2 bases, J lost 2 bases, and 6 bases stayed unmatched. CDR3 region: CASSLRAGATYEQYF. The CDR3 nucleotides are TGCGCCAGCAGCTTACGAGCGGGGGCGACCTACGAGCAGTACTTC.

V and J are TRBV28 and TRBJ2-7; TRBD1 aligns across 7 bases. From germline, CDR1 is MDHEN and CDR2 SYDVKM. This CDR3 is 13 amino acids long. The V and J ends lost 7 bases and 3 bases, in that order; junction bases with no gene match: 6. CDR3 sequence reads: CASTRDSYYEQYF. The CDR3 region has the DNA TGTGCCAGCACCCGGGACAGTTACTACGAGCAGTACTTC.

The chain uses TRBV11-2 and TRBJ2-7, with 7 positions matching TRBD1. Germline lookup yields CDR1 SGHAT and CDR2 FQNNGV. Germline trimming cut 2 bases from V and 3 bases from J; bases unmatched to any gene: 4. This CDR3 has 14 residues. The CDR3 spells CASSLSNRGYEQYF. CDR3 DNA: TGTGCCAGCAGCTTAAGCAACAGGGGCTACGAGCAGTACTTC.

V usage is TRBV29-1 and J usage is TRBJ2-5; TRBD1 might be the D (5 bases). Trimming stripped 8 bases from V and 4 bases from J, with 11 bases between. CDR1 is SQVTM and CDR2 is ANQGSEA in the germline V gene. The CDR3 runs 11 residues. The CDR3 bases are TGCAGCCATCGGCAGGGAGAGACCCAGTACTTC. Encoded protein: CSHRQGETQYF.

The CDR3 coding sequence is TGCGCCAGCAGCCAGACAGGGGGCGGCAATCAGCCCCAGCATTTT. This encodes CASSQTGGGNQPQHF. The chain has TRBV5-1 and TRBJ1-5; TRBD1 aligns across 10 bases. Germline loops: CDR1 SGHRS, CDR2 YFSETQ. The length of the CDR3 is 15 residues. The ends lost 4 bases at V and 2 bases at J; junction bases unmatched: 3.

The V and J genes are TRBV18 and TRBJ1-5; D is undetermined. Germline V CDR1 and CDR2: KGHSH, LQKENI. With 6 bases removed from V and 0 bases from J, the gap between germline ends came to 12 bases. The CDR3 extends over 15 amino acids. The CDR3 coding sequence is TGTGCCAGCTCCCCGGCAGGCTATAGCAATCAGCCCCAGCATTTT. It encodes CASSPAGYSNQPQHF.

This sequence joins TRBV5-1 and TRBJ2-1; TRBD1 matches 9 bases. CDR3 size: 15 residues. CDR1 and CDR2 from the germline V gene are SGHRS and YFSETQ. J lost 4 bases, V lost 4 bases, and 6 bases had no gene match. In DNA form, the CDR3 reads TGCGCCAGCAGCCAGCAAGGGACAGGGTACAATGAGCAGTTCTTC. Translated, it gives CASSQQGTGYNEQFF.

This chain links TRBV9 with TRBJ2-3; 7 bases align to TRBD1. Germline values: CDR1 SGDLS, CDR2 YYNGEE. J lost 0 bases, V lost 0 bases, and 10 bases had no gene match. The CDR3 spans 18 residues. The DNA for the CDR3 is TGTGCCAGCAGCGTAGCTCCGACAGGGATCCTCAGCACAGATACGCAGTATTTT. Protein sequence: CASSVAPTGILSTDTQYF.

This clone showed up just once. The V gene is TRBV7-2, the J gene TRBJ2-7; possible D gene TRBD2, 6 bases. V dropped 2 bases and J dropped 3 bases, with 8 bases sitting between them. The CDR3 has 13 amino acids. Per germline, CDR1 SGHTA and CDR2 FQGNSA. CDR3 loop: CASSLSGVYEQYF. The DNA for the CDR3 is TGTGCCAGCAGCTTATCGGGGGTCTACGAGCAGTACTTC.

The rearrangement joins TRBV4-3 to TRBJ2-7; 10 bases agree with TRBD2. Trimming at V came to 3 bases and at J to 0 bases, leaving 2 bases not matched to a gene. The germline V gene has CDR1 LGHNA and CDR2 YSLEER. The CDR3 is 15 amino acids. This CDR3 reads CASSHLAGDSYEQYF. The CDR3 bases are TGCGCCAGCAGCCATCTAGCGGGGGACTCCTACGAGCAGTACTTC.

The rearrangement uses TRBV7-9 and TRBJ1-3, with unresolved D. Germline CDR1 and CDR2: SEHNR and FQNEAQ (reference sequence). Trimming removed 3 bases from V and 5 bases from J, with 5 bases in between. The CDR3 has 12 amino acids. The CDR3 is CASSFERNTIYF. Written as DNA, the CDR3 is TGTGCCAGCAGCTTCGAGAGAAACACCATATATTTT.

The chain has TRBV28 and TRBJ2-7; D uncertain. CDR1 and CDR2 (germline): MDHEN, SYDVKM. The CDR3 loop spans 11 amino acids. V shed 6 bases and J shed 0 bases, with 3 bases lying between them. This chain's CDR3 is CASRYSYEQYF. Written as DNA, the CDR3 is TGTGCCAGCAGATACTCCTACGAGCAGTACTTC.

The rearrangement joins TRBV13 to TRBJ2-1; 11 bases fit TRBD2. V was pared by 4 bases and J by 4 bases, with 3 bases of the junction left unmatched. The germline gives CDR1 PRHDT, CDR2 FYEKMQ (reference sequence). This CDR3 is built from 15 residues. The CDR3 coding sequence is TGTGCCAGCAGCTCCGGGACTAGCGGATACAATGAGCAGTTCTTC. It is translated as CASSSGTSGYNEQFF.

This rearrangement joins TRBV7-9 to TRBJ2-2; the match to TRBD1 covers 8 bases. This CDR3 contains 16 residues. J was trimmed by 0 bases and V by 3 bases; bases with no gene match: 3. CDR1 is SEHNR and CDR2 is FQNEAQ in the germline V gene (reference sequence). The CDR3 region is CASSFPDRANTGELFF. CDR3 bases: TGTGCCAGCAGCTTTCCGGACAGGGCGAACACCGGGGAGCTGTTTTTT.

The V call is TRBV7-9, the J call TRBJ2-1; 7 bases match TRBD2. Germline CDR1 and CDR2: SEHNR and FQNEAQ (reference sequence). Trimming cost V 2 bases and J 13 bases; bases outside gene matches: 11. The CDR3 has 14 residues. CDR3 nucleotides: TGTGCCAGCAGCTTATTCCGGGAGGCCCAAATACAGTTCTTC. Translating gives CASSLFREAQIQFF.

This rearrangement joins TRBV27 to TRBJ1-2, with 9 bases fitting TRBD1. CDR1 is MNHEY and CDR2 is SMNVEV in the germline V gene (reference sequence). Trimming at V came to 4 bases and at J to 8 bases, leaving 5 bases not matched to a gene. The CDR3 contains 13 residues. CDR3 in amino acids: CASSSGTGRGYTF. In DNA form, the CDR3 reads TGTGCCAGCAGTTCCGGGACAGGGAGAGGCTACACCTTC.

The chain couples TRBV10-3 to TRBJ1-2, with D unresolved. Germline CDR1 ENHRY, CDR2 SYGVKD. The CDR3 has 14 amino acids. Deletions cut 0 bases from V and 4 bases from J, with 9 bases between. The CDR3 DNA is TGTGCCATCAGTGAGTCGACTAGAGCCTATGGCTACACCTTC. As protein: CAISESTRAYGYTF.

This chain joins TRBV19 and TRBJ1-1, with D possibly TRBD1 on 5 matching bases. V gave up 5 bases and J gave up 1 base, with 17 bases separating them. Germline V gene data show CDR1 as LNHDA and CDR2 as SQIVND (reference sequence). This CDR3 is built from 16 residues. The DNA of the CDR3 is TGTGCCAGTAGTTACGGGGGAAGGAGCAGGAACACTGAAGCTTTCTTT. This translates into CASSYGGRSRNTEAFF. Variable domain in full (rest from reference TRBV19 and TRBJ1-1): DGGITQSPKYLFRKEGQNVTLSCEQNLNHDAMYWYRQDPGQGLRLIYYSQIVNDFQKGDIAEGYSVSREKKESFPLTVTSAQKNPTAFYLCASSYGGRSRNTEAFFGQGTRLTVV.

The J gene is TRBJ1-3, the V gene TRBV6-5; TRBD1 is a possible D gene (5 bases). V was cut by 11 bases and J by 2 bases, with 13 bases left in between. The CDR3 runs to 13 residues. The germline CDR1 and CDR2 sequences are MNHEY and SVGAGI. Here the CDR3 reads CACAGVAGNTIYF. The CDR3 bases are TGTGCCTGTGCGGGGGTCGCTGGAAACACCATATATTTT.

The chain couples TRBV6-4 to TRBJ2-1, with D maybe TRBD2 (6 bases). Trimming stripped 3 bases from V and 1 base from J, with 13 bases between. Germline CDR1 and CDR2: MRHNA and SNTAGT. CDR3 length: 16 amino acids. This chain's CDR3 is CASSERGTGSYNEQFF. The CDR3 DNA follows: TGTGCCAGCAGTGAACGGGGGACGGGTTCCTACAATGAGCAGTTCTTC.

This chain links TRBV29-1 with TRBJ2-1; 10 nucleotides agree with TRBD2. CDR3 length equals 16 residues. Germline CDR1 is SQVTM and CDR2 is ANQGSEA. The J segment lost 1 base and the V segment lost 6 bases, leaving 9 bases of the junction unmatched. The CDR3 DNA reads TGCAGCGTAGAATTCGGACTAGCGGTTTCCTACAATGAGCAGTTCTTC. Amino acids: CSVEFGLAVSYNEQFF.

This chain uses TRBV29-1 with TRBJ2-7; maybe TRBD2 (5 bases). The CDR3 totals 12 residues. The V gene's germline CDR1 is SQVTM and CDR2 ANQGSEA. V dropped 6 bases and J dropped 7 bases, with 16 bases sitting between them. CDR3 coding DNA: TGCAGCGTCCACGGGGTAGGTGTAGAGCAGTACTTC. It yields the protein CSVHGVGVEQYF.

In nucleotides, the CDR3 is TGTGCCAGCAGCCCCTCCCCGGCGGATTATGGCTACACCTTC. Residues: CASSPSPADYGYTF. The gene calls are TRBV4-2 and TRBJ1-2; D is undetermined. The V end lost 4 bases, the J end lost 5 bases, and 14 bases lay between the germline ends. Germline values: CDR1 LGHNA, CDR2 YNFKEQ. This CDR3 is built from 14 residues.

The V gene is TRBV29-1, the J gene TRBJ2-3; 9 positions agree with TRBD1. This CDR3 is built from 12 residues. Germline CDR1 SQVTM, CDR2 ANQGSEA. The V segment lost 6 bases and the J segment 13 bases; nucleotides outside the gene matches: 11. CDR3 amino acids: CSVSPDRGDEYF. In nucleotides, the CDR3 is TGCAGCGTCTCACCCGACAGGGGGGATGAGTATTTT.